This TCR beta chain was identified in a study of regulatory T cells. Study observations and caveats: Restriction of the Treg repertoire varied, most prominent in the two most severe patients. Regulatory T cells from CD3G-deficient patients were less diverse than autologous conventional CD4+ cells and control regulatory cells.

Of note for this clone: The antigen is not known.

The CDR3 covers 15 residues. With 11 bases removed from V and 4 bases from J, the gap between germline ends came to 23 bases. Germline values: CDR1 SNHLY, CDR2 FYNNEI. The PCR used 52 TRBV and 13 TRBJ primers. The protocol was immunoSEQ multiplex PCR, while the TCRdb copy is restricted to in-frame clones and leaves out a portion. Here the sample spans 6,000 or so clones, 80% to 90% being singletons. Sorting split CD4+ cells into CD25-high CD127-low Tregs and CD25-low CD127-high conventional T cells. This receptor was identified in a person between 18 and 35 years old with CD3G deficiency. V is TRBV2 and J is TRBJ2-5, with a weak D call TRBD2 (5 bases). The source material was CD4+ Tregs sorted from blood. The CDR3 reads CAQKIAGPAGETQYF. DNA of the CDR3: TGTGCCCAAAAGATTGCGGGCCCTGCCGGAGAGACCCAGTACTTC.